This TCR beta chain was identified in a study of blood T cells in healthy people across ages. Together with a sample-barcoded 5' primer, a J-beta primer mix was included in a second PCR lasting roughly 6 to 12 cycles. TCRdb recomputed calls from the 5' RACE reads with MiXCR, one row per CDR3 protein. The data show about 1.1 million distinct CDR3 sequences, with approximately 38% seen just once and less than 15% held by the top ten. CDR3 length: 16 residues. The total RNA that was extracted per sample amounted to at least 5 micrograms. This chain joins TRBV21-1 and TRBJ1-5. TRBV21-1 is a pseudogene segment. This sequence was found in a man aged 18 to 30 in good health. Sequenced input: blood. The CDR3 sequence: CASSKGGGGLGQPQHF. CDR3 bases: TGTGCCAGCAGCAAAGGGGGTGGTGGGCTTGGTCAGCCCCAGCATTTT.